This T cell receptor beta chain was recorded in a study of vaccination and CD4 T cells after COVID-19 (dated by TCRdb to between 2020 and 2023). For the wider study: Convalescent patients had a positive SARS-CoV-2 result on nasal swab PCR, and of these patients, fewer than ten had mild disease and one had severe disease. In the convalescent cohort there were six males and four females, among whom were two Hispanic individuals, seven Caucasians, two Asians and one multiracial person. The cultures were stimulated with overlapping spike peptide pools from SARS-CoV-2 and from the common cold coronaviruses HCoV-NL63, HCoV-OC43 and HCoV-229E. In some eleven COVID-19 convalescent patients and a handful of infection-naive healthy vaccine recipients, researchers compared the spike-specific CD4+ TCR repertoire from before mRNA vaccination with the repertoire from after. Participants got two doses of the Pfizer-BioNTech BNT162b2 vaccine (n=8) or two doses of the Moderna mRNA-1273 vaccine (n=2). The time from the second vaccine dose to post-vaccine blood sampling had a median of roughly 77 days and ranged from roughly 12 to 241 days. Control cultures used a CEFX viral epitope pool as positive control, an HIV-1 Nef peptide pool as negative control, or no peptide. Post-COVID blood samples from convalescent patients were collected a median of about 100 days after diagnosis, with a range of roughly 35 to 161 days. Broader findings and caveats from the paper: Among convalescent patients, a median about 86% of the SARS-CoV-2-reactive clones seen after vaccination appeared only after vaccination, which suggests priming specific to the vaccine. Only a relatively small number of convalescent patients were included in the study, and early timepoints following natural infection were not analyzed. Of the vaccine-specific clones in convalescent patients, 304 of 307, or nearly all, reacted only to SARS-CoV-2 spike and did not cross-react with common cold coronaviruses. The median count of SARS-CoV-2-reactive clonotypes went up from approximately 22 after infection to a few dozen after vaccination, although the change was not significant.

Sample treatment or condition, as interpreted from the label and publication: roughly 10-day PBMC culture with coronavirus spike peptide pools or control peptides (ViraFEST assay). To expand antigen-specific T cells with peptide pools and then pick out the expanded clonotypes through TCR sequencing, the study relied on the ViraFEST assay. The convalescent patients' positive SARS-CoV-2 PCR tests fell between March and December 2020, which was before the Alpha, Beta and Delta variants emerged in the United States. PBMCs were cultured at 1.5 million to 2 million per well in IMDM supplemented with about 5.5% human AB serum and 8.5 to 10 IU/ml IL-2, with about 10 ug/ml peptide pools added. On days 3 and 7, half of the culture medium was replaced with fresh IL-2-containing medium. After 10 days of culture, CD4+ T cells were isolated by negative selection using the EasySep CD4+ T cell isolation kit. PBMCs were separated from whole blood using Ficoll-Paque Plus gradient centrifugation and then either used fresh or cryopreserved at -140C. In general, triplicate wells were set up for every culture condition.

The junction carries 4 bases between V and J, which are trimmed by 0 bases and 7 bases respectively. Spanning cysteine to phenylalanine, the CDR3 consists of 12 amino acids. Of all the DNA, just the CDR3 is kept, 36 bases in frame from base 1. For CDR1 and CDR2, the germline V gene (reference sequence) lists LNHNV and YYDKDF. The library was built by means of PCR. TCR sequencing of DNA from cultured CD4+ T cells used the Oncomine TCR Beta short-read assay at the Johns Hopkins FTIC core. The QIAamp micro DNA kit was used to extract genomic DNA from the cultured CD4+ T cells. Oncomine TCR Beta libraries from cultured CD4+ T cells were pooled using unique dual indexes and sequenced on an Illumina iSeq 100. The original pipeline was this. Non-productive sequences were removed, and CDR3s that did not start with C, did not end with F or W, or were shorter than 7 amino acids were discarded. The MANAFEST web application identified antigen-specific clonotypes by comparing peptide-stimulated wells against reference wells and other culture wells. Positive clones required FDR below 0.05, an odds ratio above 5, and productive frequency above 0.1% in at least two of three replicate wells. A clonotype counted as cross-reactive if it showed significant expansion both in the SARS-CoV-2 spike wells and in at least one common cold coronavirus spike condition. CDR3 homology was assessed with Levenshtein distances (stringdist) and unrooted phylogenetic trees (ape) in R version 3.6.1. TCRdb redid the processing of the public reads, applying fastp at Q25 and MiXCR, and retained in-frame beta chains. Identical CDR3 protein sequences are pooled into one entry, listed with their most common genes and DNA. TCRdb's processing, not the study's, gives the V and J calls here. For this sample the table gives roughly 13,000 distinct CDR3 sequences, of which less than 65% were detected only once. Approximately 12% of the sample lies in the top ten.

This clonotype appeared a single time. Its antigen target is currently unknown. No base qualities exist here, and no much larger clone lies one base off it. One read gives only weak evidence. This clonotype was sampled from a human donor who had recovered from COVID-19. The V and J segments used are TRBV15 and TRBJ1-5; the D gene is unclear. The sequencing input was CD4+ T cells from blood, cultured in vitro. The nucleotide sequence reads as follows: TGTGCCACCAGCAGAGATGCACAGCCCCAGCATTTT. Its coded protein is CATSRDAQPQHF.